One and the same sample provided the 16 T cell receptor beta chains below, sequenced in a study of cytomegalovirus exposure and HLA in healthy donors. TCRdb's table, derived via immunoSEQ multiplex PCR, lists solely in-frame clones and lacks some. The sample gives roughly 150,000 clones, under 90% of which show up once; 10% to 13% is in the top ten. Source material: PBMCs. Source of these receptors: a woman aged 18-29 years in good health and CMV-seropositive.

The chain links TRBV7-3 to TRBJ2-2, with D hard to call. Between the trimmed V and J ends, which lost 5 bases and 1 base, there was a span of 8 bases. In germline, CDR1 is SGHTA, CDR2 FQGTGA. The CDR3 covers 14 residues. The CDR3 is CASSPMLNTGELFF. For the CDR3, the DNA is TGTGCCAGCAGCCCTATGTTGAACACCGGGGAGCTGTTTTTT. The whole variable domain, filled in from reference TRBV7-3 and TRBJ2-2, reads GAGVSQTPSNKVTEKGKYVELRCDPISGHTALYWYRQSLGQGPEFLIYFQGTGAADDSGLPNDRFFAVRPEGSVSTLKIQRTERGDSAVYLCASSPMLNTGELFFGEGSRLTVL.

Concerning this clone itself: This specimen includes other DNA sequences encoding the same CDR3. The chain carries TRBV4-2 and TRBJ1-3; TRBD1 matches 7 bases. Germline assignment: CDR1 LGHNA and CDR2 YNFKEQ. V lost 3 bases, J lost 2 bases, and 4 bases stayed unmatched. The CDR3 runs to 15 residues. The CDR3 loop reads CASSQEDRAGNTIYF. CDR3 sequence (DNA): TGTGCCAGCAGCCAGGAAGACAGGGCTGGAAACACCATATATTTT.

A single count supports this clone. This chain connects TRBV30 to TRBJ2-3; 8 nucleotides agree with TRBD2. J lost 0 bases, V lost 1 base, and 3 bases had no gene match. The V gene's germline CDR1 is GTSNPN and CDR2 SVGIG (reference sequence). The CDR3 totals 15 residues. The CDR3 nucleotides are TGTGCCTGGAGTGCCCGGGAGGGAAGCACAGATACGCAGTATTTT. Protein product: CAWSAREGSTDTQYF.

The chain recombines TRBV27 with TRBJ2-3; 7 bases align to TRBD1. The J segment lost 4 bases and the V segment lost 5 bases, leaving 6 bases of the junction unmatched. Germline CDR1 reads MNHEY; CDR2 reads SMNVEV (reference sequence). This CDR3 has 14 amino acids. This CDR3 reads CASSDRDRADTQYF. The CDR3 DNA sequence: TGTGCCAGCAGTGACAGGGATCGGGCAGATACGCAGTATTTT.

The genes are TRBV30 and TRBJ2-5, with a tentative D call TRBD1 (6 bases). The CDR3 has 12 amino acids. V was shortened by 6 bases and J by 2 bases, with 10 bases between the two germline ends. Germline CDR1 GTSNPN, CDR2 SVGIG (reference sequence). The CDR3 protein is CACQRGQETQYF. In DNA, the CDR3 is TGTGCCTGTCAGAGGGGGCAAGAGACCCAGTACTTC.

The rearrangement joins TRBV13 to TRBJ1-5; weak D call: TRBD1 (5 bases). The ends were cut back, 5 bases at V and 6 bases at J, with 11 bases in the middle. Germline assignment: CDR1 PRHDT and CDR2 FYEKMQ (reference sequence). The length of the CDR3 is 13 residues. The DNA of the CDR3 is TGTGCCAGCAGCGGTGGCGGGGGTCAGCCCCAGCATTTT. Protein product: CASSGGGGQPQHF.

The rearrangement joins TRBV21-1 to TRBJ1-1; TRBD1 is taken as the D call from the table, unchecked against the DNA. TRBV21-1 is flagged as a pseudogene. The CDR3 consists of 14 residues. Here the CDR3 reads CASSKLQTNTEAFF. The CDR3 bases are TGTGCCAGCAGCAAACTTCAGACAAACACTGAAGCTTTCTTT.

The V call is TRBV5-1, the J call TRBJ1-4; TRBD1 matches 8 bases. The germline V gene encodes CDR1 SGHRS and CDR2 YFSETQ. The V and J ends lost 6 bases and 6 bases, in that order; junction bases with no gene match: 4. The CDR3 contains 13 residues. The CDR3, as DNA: TGCGCCAGCAAGGACAGGGTCGATGAAAAACTGTTTTTT. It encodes CASKDRVDEKLFF.

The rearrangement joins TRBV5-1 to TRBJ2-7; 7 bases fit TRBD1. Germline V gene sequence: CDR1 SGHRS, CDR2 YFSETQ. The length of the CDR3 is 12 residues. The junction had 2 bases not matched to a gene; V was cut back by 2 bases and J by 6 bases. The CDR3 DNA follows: TGCGCCAGCAGCTTTACAGGGGCCGAGCAGTACTTC. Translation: CASSFTGAEQYF.

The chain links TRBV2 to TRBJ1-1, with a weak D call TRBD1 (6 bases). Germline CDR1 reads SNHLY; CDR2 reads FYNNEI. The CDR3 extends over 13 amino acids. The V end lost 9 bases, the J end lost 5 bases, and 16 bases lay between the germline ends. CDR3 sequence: CASTTGFATEAFF. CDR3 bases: TGTGCCAGTACTACAGGGTTTGCAACTGAAGCTTTCTTT. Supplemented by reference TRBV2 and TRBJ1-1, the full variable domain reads EPEVTQTPSHQVTQMGQEVILRCVPISNHLYFYWYRQILGQKVEFLVSFYNNEISEKSEIFDDQFSVERPDGSNFTLKIRSTKLEDSAMYFCASTTGFATEAFFGQGTRLTVV.

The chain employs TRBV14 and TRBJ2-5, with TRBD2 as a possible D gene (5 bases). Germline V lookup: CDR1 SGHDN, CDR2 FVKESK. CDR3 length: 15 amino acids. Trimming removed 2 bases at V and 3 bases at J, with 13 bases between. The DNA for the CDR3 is TGTGCCAGCAGCCAACTATTAGCGTCCAAAGAGACCCAGTACTTC. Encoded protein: CASSQLLASKETQYF. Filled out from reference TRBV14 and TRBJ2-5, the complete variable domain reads EAGVTQFPSHSVIEKGQTVTLRCDPISGHDNLYWYRRVMGKEIKFLLHFVKESKQDESGMPNNRFLAERTGGTYSTLKVQPAELEDSGVYFCASSQLLASKETQYFGPGTRLLVL.

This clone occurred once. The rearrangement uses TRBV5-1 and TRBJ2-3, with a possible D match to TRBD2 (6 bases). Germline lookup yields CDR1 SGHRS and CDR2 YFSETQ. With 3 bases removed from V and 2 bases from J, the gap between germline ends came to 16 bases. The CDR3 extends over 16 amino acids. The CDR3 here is CASSYRGIGSTDTQYF. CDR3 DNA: TGCGCCAGCAGCTACCGGGGGATAGGGTCCACAGATACGCAGTATTTT.

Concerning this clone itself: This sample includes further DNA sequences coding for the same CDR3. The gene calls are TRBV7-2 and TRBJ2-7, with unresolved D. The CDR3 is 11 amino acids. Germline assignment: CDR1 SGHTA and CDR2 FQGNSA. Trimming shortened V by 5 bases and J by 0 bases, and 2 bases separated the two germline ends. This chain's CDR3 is CASSLSYEQYF. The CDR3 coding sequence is TGTGCCAGCAGCCTCTCCTACGAGCAGTACTTC.

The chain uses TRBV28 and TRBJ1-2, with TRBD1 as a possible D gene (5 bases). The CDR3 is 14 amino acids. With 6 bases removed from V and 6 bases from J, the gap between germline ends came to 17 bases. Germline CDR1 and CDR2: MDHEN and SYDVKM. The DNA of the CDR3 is TGTGCCAGCAGCTTAGGGACCGGGGGTCATGGCTACACCTTC. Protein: CASSLGTGGHGYTF.

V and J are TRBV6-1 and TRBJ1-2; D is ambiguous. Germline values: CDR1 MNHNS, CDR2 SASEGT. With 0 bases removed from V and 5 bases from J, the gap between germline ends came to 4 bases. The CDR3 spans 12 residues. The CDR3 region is CASSEAGYGYTF. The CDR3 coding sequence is TGTGCCAGCAGTGAAGCCGGTTATGGCTACACCTTC.

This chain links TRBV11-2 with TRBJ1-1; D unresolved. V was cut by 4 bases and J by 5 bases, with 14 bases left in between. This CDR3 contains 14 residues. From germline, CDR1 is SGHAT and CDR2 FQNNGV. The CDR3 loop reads CASSSGLVPTEAFF. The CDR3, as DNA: TGTGCCAGCAGCTCGGGTCTAGTACCAACTGAAGCTTTCTTT.